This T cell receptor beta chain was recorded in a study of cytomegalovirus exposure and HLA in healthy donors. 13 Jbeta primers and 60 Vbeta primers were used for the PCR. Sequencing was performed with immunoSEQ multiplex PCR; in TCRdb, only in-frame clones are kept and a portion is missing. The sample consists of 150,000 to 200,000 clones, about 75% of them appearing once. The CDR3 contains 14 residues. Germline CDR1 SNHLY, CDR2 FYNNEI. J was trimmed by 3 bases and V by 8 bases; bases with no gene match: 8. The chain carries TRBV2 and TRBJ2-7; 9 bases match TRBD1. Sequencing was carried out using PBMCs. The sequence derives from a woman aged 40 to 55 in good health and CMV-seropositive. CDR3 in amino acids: CASDRDRVFYEQYF. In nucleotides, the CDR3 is TGTGCCAGCGACCGGGACAGGGTGTTCTACGAGCAGTACTTC.